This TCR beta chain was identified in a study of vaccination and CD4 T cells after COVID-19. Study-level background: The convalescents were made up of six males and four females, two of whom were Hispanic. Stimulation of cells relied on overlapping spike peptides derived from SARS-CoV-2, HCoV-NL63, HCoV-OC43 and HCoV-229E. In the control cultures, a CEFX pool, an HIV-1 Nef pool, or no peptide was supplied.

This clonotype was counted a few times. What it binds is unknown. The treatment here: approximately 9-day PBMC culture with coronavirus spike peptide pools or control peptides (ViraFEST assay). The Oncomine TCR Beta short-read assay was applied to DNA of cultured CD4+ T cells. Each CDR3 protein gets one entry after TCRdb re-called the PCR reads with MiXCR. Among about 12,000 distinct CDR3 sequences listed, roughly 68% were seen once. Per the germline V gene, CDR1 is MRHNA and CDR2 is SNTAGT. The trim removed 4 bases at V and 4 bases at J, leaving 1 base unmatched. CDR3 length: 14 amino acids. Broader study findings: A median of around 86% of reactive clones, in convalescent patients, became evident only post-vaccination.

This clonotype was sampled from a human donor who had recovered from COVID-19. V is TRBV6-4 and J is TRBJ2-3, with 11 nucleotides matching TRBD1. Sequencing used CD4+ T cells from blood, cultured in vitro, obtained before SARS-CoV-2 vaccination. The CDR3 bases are TGTGCCAGCAGTGGGACAGGGGGCGCAGATACGCAGTATTTT. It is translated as CASSGTGGADTQYF.